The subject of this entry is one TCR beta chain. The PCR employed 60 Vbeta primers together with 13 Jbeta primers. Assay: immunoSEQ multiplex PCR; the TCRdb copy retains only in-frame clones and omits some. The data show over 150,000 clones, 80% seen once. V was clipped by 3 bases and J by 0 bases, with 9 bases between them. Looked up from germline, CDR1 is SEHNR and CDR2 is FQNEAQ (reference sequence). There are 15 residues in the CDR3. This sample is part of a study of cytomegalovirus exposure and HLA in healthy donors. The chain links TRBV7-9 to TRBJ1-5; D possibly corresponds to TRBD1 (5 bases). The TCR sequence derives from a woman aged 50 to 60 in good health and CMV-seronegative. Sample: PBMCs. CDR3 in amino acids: CASSFSGASNQPQHF. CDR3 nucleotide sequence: TGTGCCAGCAGCTTCAGCGGGGCTAGCAATCAGCCCCAGCATTTT.